The 9 T cell receptor beta chains presented below share a single source sample, sequenced in a study of T cell repertoires in cytomegalovirus infection. Their recognized antigens are unknown. Each CDR3 protein is one row after TCRdb ran MiXCR on the reads. This table has about 770,000 distinct CDR3 sequences, 25% to 30% appearing once. The sample was cultured CD8+ T cells from PBMCs, taken from culture after CMV antigen stimulation. The receptors come from a human donor in good health (CMV status not recorded). Some clones in this sample may be carry-over from other donors' samples.

V is TRBV6-6 and J is TRBJ2-2; 10 bases fit TRBD2. V lost 5 bases and J lost 0; bases outside the gene matches: 9. The CDR3 is 18 residues long. Per germline, CDR1 MNHNY and CDR2 SVGAGI (reference sequence). CDR3 nucleotide sequence: TGTGCCAGCAGTCCCGGGACTAGCGTACCTTCGAACACCGGGGAGCTGTTTTTT. It translates to CASSPGTSVPSNTGELFF.

This clonotype was found a few times. CDR3 coding DNA: TGCGCCAGCAGCTGGGGAGACAGGGGCGGAAGCACCGGGGAGCTGTTTTTT. Protein product: CASSWGDRGGSTGELFF. The chain carries TRBV5-1 and TRBJ2-2; TRBD1 agrees at 8 bases. The CDR3 extends over 17 amino acids. V was pared by 3 bases and J by 4 bases, with 11 bases of the junction left unmatched. CDR1 and CDR2 (germline): SGHRS, YFSETQ. Drawing the rest from reference TRBV5-1 and TRBJ2-2, the complete variable domain is KAGVTQTPRYLIKTRGQQVTLSCSPISGHRSVSWYQQTPGQGLQFLFEYFSETQRNKGNFPGRFSGRQFSNSRSEMNVSTLELGDSALYLCASSWGDRGGSTGELFFGEGSRLTVL.

This clonotype was counted between two and nine times. The J gene is TRBJ2-3, the V gene TRBV13; 7 bases are shared with TRBD2. The ends lost 5 bases at V and 4 bases at J; junction bases unmatched: 6. CDR1 and CDR2 from the germline V gene are PRHDT and FYEKMQ (reference sequence). The CDR3 has 14 residues. The CDR3 DNA reads as TGTGCCAGCAGCATCAGGGAGGGCGCAGATACGCAGTATTTT. It encodes CASSIREGADTQYF.

This chain links TRBV19 with TRBJ2-3; D remains ambiguous. Germline CDR1 is LNHDA and CDR2 is SQIVND (reference sequence). Trimming took 3 bases from V and 0 from J, leaving 10 bases between them. The CDR3 has 15 amino acids. CDR3 amino acids: CASSILDRSTDTQYF. The CDR3 DNA follows: TGTGCCAGTAGTATTTTGGACCGAAGCACAGATACGCAGTATTTT.

This clonotype was recorded a few times. This rearrangement joins TRBV7-9 to TRBJ1-5, with 7 bases matching TRBD1. Germline trimming cut 4 bases from V and 6 bases from J; bases unmatched to any gene: 12. The CDR3 totals 16 residues. Germline V gene sequence: CDR1 SEHNR, CDR2 FQNEAQ (reference sequence). The CDR3 DNA reads as TGTGCCAGCAGCTATTGGGGGCAGGGGGGTACTCAGCCCCAGCATTTT. Translating it yields CASSYWGQGGTQPQHF. Together with reference TRBV7-9 and TRBJ1-5, the CDR3 gives the full variable domain: DTGVSQNPRHKITKRGQNVTFRCDPISEHNRLYWYRQTLGQGPEFLTYFQNEAQLEKSRLLSDRFSAERPKGSFSTLEIQRTEQGDSAMYLCASSYWGQGGTQPQHFGDGTRLSIL.

V usage is TRBV6-1 and J usage is TRBJ1-1; D possibly corresponds to TRBD1 (6 bases). This CDR3 has 12 residues. The V end was cut by 5 bases, the J end by 11 bases, with 15 bases between. Germline loops: CDR1 MNHNS, CDR2 SASEGT. CDR3 residues: CASSPHLRGAFF. CDR3 in DNA: TGTGCCAGCAGTCCTCATTTAAGGGGGGCTTTCTTT.

The chain couples TRBV12-3 or TRBV12-4 to TRBJ2-3, with D unresolved. This CDR3 has 13 residues. Trimming removed 6 bases at V and 6 bases at J, with 13 bases between. CDR3 DNA sequence: TGTGCCAGCAGGCCTCCTGAAGTGGATACGCAGTATTTT. Protein sequence: CASRPPEVDTQYF.

This clonotype was counted only a few times. V is TRBV27 and J is TRBJ2-1; tentative D call: TRBD2 (7 bases). The CDR3 contains 16 residues. Germline V lookup: CDR1 MNHEY, CDR2 SMNVEV (reference sequence). V gave up 6 bases and J gave up 1 base, with 16 bases separating them. CDR3 loop: CASRPSGGTSYNEQFF. The DNA for the CDR3 is TGTGCCAGCAGACCTTCGGGGGGCACTTCCTACAATGAGCAGTTCTTC.

This clonotype was picked up a small number of times. The rearrangement links TRBV11-2 to TRBJ1-1; D is uncertain. Deletions cut 5 bases from V and 1 base from J, with 14 bases between. This CDR3 region has 15 residues. Germline V gene sequence: CDR1 SGHAT, CDR2 FQNNGV. This CDR3 is CASSPRGPENTEAFF. CDR3 sequence (DNA): TGTGCCAGCAGCCCTAGAGGGCCGGAGAACACTGAAGCTTTCTTT.